This is a list of T cell receptor beta chains from one sample in a study of CD8 T cells in Susac syndrome. TCRdb re-called the immunoSEQ multiplex PCR reads with MiXCR, one entry per CDR3 protein. This table has tens of thousands of distinct CDR3 sequences, roughly 93% appearing once. The specimen was CD8+ T cells from PBMCs. These receptors all come from a human donor in good health. Each CDR3 is given with its conserved first and last residue. D genes are given only for firm matches. Rows give clone size only sometimes, using once, few, many, or a class for an expanded clone.

len,d_gene,j_gene,v_gene,abundance,CDR3nt,CDR3aa
16,TRBD2,TRBJ2-7,TRBV29-1,-,TGCAGCGTTGAAGATCGGTCTAGCGGGAGGGCCAACGAGCAGTACTTC,CSVEDRSSGRANEQYF
19,TRBD2,TRBJ2-1,TRBV7-9,-,TGTGCCAGCAGCTTCGTCATAAGGCGGGAGGGCCCGTCCTACAATGAGCAGTTCTTC,CASSFVIRREGPSYNEQFF
13,TRBD1,TRBJ2-7,TRBV30,-,TGTGCCTGGAGCCGGGACAGTACCTACGAGCAGTACTTC,CAWSRDSTYEQYF
15,-,TRBJ1-5,TRBV7-9,-,TGTGCCAGCAGCATTGGGGGTGGGTACAATCAGCCCCAGCATTTT,CASSIGGGYNQPQHF
16,-,TRBJ2-1,TRBV7-8,-,TGTGCCAGCAGCTGGTATTCGACGGATATTCCCAATGAGCAGTTCTTC,CASSWYSTDIPNEQFF
14,-,TRBJ1-2,TRBV5-1,few,TGCGCCAGCAGCTTGGGGACCGTCCTGGAGGGCTACACCTTC,CASSLGTVLEGYTF
16,-,TRBJ1-5,TRBV19,-,TGTGCCAGTAGTCCAGCGGGACGGACGACCAATCAGCCCCAGCATTTT,CASSPAGRTTNQPQHF
15,-,TRBJ2-5,TRBV4-1,few,TGCGCCAGCAGCCAAGAGTCCCGGGAGCAGGAGACCCAGTACTTC,CASSQESREQETQYF
14,TRBD1,TRBJ1-5,TRBV29-1,-,TGCAGCGTCTTGACAGGGTCCAGTAATCAGCCCCAGCATTTT,CSVLTGSSNQPQHF
15,-,TRBJ1-5,TRBV30,once,TGTGCCTGGGCTGCAGGTCAGGGAGGGGATCAGCCCCAGCATTTT,CAWAAGQGGDQPQHF
12,-,TRBJ2-3,TRBV12-3/TRBV12-4,few,TGTGCCAGCAGTTTTTCTCGGGATACGCAGTATTTT,CASSFSRDTQYF
14,-,TRBJ1-5,TRBV28,-,TGTGCCAGCAGCCTCCACAGTAGCAATCAGCCCCAGCATTTT,CASSLHSSNQPQHF
14,TRBD1,TRBJ1-2,TRBV4-1,-,TGCGCCAGCAGCCAATCTCAGGGGGCCGGCGGCTACACCTTC,CASSQSQGAGGYTF
16,-,TRBJ2-3,TRBV11-2,few,TGTGCCAGCAGCTTAGGGGCAGGGCCCAGCACAGATACGCAGTATTTT,CASSLGAGPSTDTQYF
15,TRBD1,TRBJ1-1,TRBV9,-,TGTGCCAGCAGAGCCGGACAGGGGGGGAACACTGAAGCTTTCTTT,CASRAGQGGNTEAFF
18,TRBD2,TRBJ2-1,TRBV28,-,TGTGCCAGCAGGTCTATTGTAGGGACTAGCGGACCCTACAATGAGCAGTTCTTC,CASRSIVGTSGPYNEQFF
15,-,TRBJ1-5,TRBV5-1,-,TGCGCCAGCAGCTTGGCGGGGCAGGGCAATCAGCCCCAGCATTTT,CASSLAGQGNQPQHF
14,-,TRBJ2-7,TRBV5-4,-,TGTGCCAGCAGCTTGGCGCCTGACTCCTACGAGCAGTACTTC,CASSLAPDSYEQYF
11,-,TRBJ1-5,TRBV27,few,TGTGCCAGCGGGGGGGATCGGCCCCAGCATTTT,CASGGDRPQHF
13,-,TRBJ2-1,TRBV7-2,-,TGTGCCAGCAGGGAGAGCTCCTACAATGAGCAGTTCTTC,CASRESSYNEQFF
15,TRBD2,TRBJ2-7,TRBV27,-,TGTGCCAGCAGTTTCCTAGCGGGAGTGTCCTACGAGCAGTACTTC,CASSFLAGVSYEQYF
13,-,TRBJ2-7,TRBV2,once,TGTGCCAGCGCGTTAGGGAGTCGGTACGAGCAGTACTTC,CASALGSRYEQYF
13,-,TRBJ1-3,TRBV29-1,-,TGCAGCGTTGTGGACAGCTCTGGAAACACCATATATTTT,CSVVDSSGNTIYF
14,TRBD2,TRBJ2-1,TRBV2,-,TGTGCCAGCAGCAGCGGGAGGGCCCGCAATGAGCAGTTCTTC,CASSSGRARNEQFF
11,-,TRBJ2-1,TRBV12-3/TRBV12-4,-,TGTGCCAGCAGTTTAGGCGATGAGCAGTTCTTC,CASSLGDEQFF
13,-,TRBJ2-7,TRBV5-1,-,TGCGCCAGCAGCTTGGAGGTCCTCTACGAGCAGTACTTC,CASSLEVLYEQYF
11,-,TRBJ2-7,TRBV2,-,TGTGCCAGCAGTGCCGGGGGCGAGCAGTACTTC,CASSAGGEQYF
15,TRBD2,TRBJ2-1,TRBV12-3/TRBV12-4,-,TGTGCCAGCAGTCCTCTAGCGGGAGTCAGCAATGAGCAGTTCTTC,CASSPLAGVSNEQFF
13,-,TRBJ2-5,TRBV11-2,few,TGTGCCAGCAGGGTGTCGGGTCAAGAGACCCAGTACTTC,CASRVSGQETQYF
15,-,TRBJ2-3,TRBV2,-,TGTGCCAGCAGCGTCACTAGGACTAGCACAGATACGCAGTATTTT,CASSVTRTSTDTQYF
8,-,TRBJ1-1,TRBV30,-,TGTGCCTGGGGCGAAGCTTTCTTT,CAWGEAFF
18,TRBD2,TRBJ2-5,TRBV10-3,-,TGTGCCATCAGTGATCCCCCGGGACTACCTGAGTACCAAGAGACCCAGTACTTC,CAISDPPGLPEYQETQYF
16,-,TRBJ2-1,TRBV29-1,-,TGCAGCGTTGATGAGGACGATGGCGGGCCCTACAATGAGCAGTTCTTC,CSVDEDDGGPYNEQFF
17,TRBD1,TRBJ2-6,TRBV5-6,-,TGTGCCAGCAGCTGGGACAGGGAATCCTCTGGGGCCAACGTCCTGACTTTC,CASSWDRESSGANVLTF
19,TRBD2,TRBJ2-4,TRBV12-3/TRBV12-4,-,TGTGCCAGCACCTTGGGGGGACTAGCGGGAGATAGAGACAAAAACATTCAGTACTTC,CASTLGGLAGDRDKNIQYF
14,-,TRBJ2-3,TRBV27,-,TGTGCCAGCAGTTTCGGCCTAGTTCCAGATACGCAGTATTTT,CASSFGLVPDTQYF
14,-,TRBJ2-7,TRBV7-9,-,TGTGCCAGCAGCTCAGGGTCTCGGAACGACGAGCAGTACTTC,CASSSGSRNDEQYF
13,-,TRBJ2-7,TRBV12-3/TRBV12-4,once,TGTGCCAGCAGTTATGCCTCGGGGCTCGAGCAGTACTTC,CASSYASGLEQYF
14,-,TRBJ1-2,TRBV24-1,-,TGTGCCACCAGTGATTCTAGACTCGATTATGGCTACACCTTC,CATSDSRLDYGYTF
16,TRBD2,TRBJ2-7,TRBV4-2,-,TGTGCCAGCCAAACCGGGGGGGTAGCGGGAGAATACGAGCAGTACTTC,CASQTGGVAGEYEQYF
14,-,TRBJ2-1,TRBV5-4,-,TGTGCCAGCAGCTTGGAACAGGGCTTCAATGAGCAGTTCTTC,CASSLEQGFNEQFF
14,-,TRBJ1-1,TRBV25-1,-,TGTGCCAGTACCCTAGGGACATCATCCACTGAAGCTTTCTTT,CASTLGTSSTEAFF
13,-,TRBJ1-2,TRBV6-5,-,TGTGCCAGCAGTTACGGGGCGGACTATGGCTACACCTTC,CASSYGADYGYTF
16,TRBD2,TRBJ2-5,TRBV11-2,-,TGTGCCAGCAGTAAGGATAGCGGGAGAGGACGAGAGACCCAGTACTTC,CASSKDSGRGRETQYF
15,TRBD2,TRBJ2-1,TRBV13,-,TGTGCCAGCAGCCCCCCGGGACTAGCGATCTATGAGCAGTTCTTC,CASSPPGLAIYEQFF
13,TRBD2,TRBJ2-1,TRBV29-1,-,TGCAGCGTCACTAGCGGGAGTGGGAATGAGCAGTTCTTC,CSVTSGSGNEQFF